The clone carrying this T cell receptor (beta chain) was recorded many times. The antigen is unknown. The data were taken from a study of cytotoxic CD8 clonotypes in ibrutinib-treated CLL. Broader study findings: Few clonotypes were public, and these shrank or held steady under treatment.

CDR1 and CDR2 from the germline V gene are KGHSH and LQKENI. This CDR3 is 14 amino acids long. Unmatched junction bases numbered 2, after V lost 3 bases and J lost 6 bases. Profiled with immunoSEQ multiplex PCR; TCRdb holds only in-frame clones, not every one. The sample gives about 60,000 clones, about 54% of which show up once; roughly a quarter is in the top ten. The sample here was PBMCs, taken at disease progression, from a patient treated with ibrutinib. J is TRBJ1-6 and V is TRBV18, with TRBD1 matching 7 bases. This clonotype was obtained from a human donor with chronic lymphocytic leukemia. Here the CDR3 DNA reads TGTGCCAGCTCACCGGGACAGTTTAATTCACCCCTCCACTTT. This translates into CASSPGQFNSPLHF.